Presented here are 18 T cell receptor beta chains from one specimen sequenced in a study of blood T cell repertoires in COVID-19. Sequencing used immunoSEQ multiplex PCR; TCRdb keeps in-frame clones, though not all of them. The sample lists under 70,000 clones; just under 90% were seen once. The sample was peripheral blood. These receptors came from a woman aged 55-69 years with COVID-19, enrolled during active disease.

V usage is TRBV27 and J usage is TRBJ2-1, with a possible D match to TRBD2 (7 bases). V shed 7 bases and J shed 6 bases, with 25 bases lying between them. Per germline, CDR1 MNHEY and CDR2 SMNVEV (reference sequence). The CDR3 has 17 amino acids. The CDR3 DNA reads TGTGCCAGCAAAGGCATTTTGGGGGGGGCTCTCCTCAATGAGCAGTTCTTC. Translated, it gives CASKGILGGALLNEQFF.

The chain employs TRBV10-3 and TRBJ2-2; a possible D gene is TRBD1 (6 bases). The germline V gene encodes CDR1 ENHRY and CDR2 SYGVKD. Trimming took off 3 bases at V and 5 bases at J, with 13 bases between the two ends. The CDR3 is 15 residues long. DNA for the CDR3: TGTGCCATCAGTGAAACTAGGGGGTCTACCGGGGAGCTGTTTTTT. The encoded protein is CAISETRGSTGELFF.

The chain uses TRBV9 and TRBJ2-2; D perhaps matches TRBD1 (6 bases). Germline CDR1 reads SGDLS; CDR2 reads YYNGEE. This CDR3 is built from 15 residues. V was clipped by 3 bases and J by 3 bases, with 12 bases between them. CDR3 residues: CASSARDTHTGELFF. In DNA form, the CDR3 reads TGTGCCAGCAGCGCCCGGGACACCCACACCGGGGAGCTGTTTTTT.

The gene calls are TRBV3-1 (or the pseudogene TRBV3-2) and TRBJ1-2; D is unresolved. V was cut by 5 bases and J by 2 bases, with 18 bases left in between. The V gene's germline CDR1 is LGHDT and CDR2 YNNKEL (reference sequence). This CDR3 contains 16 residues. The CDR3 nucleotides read TGTGCCAGCAGCAGATCATACCCCGGGGAAAACTATGGCTACACCTTC. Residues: CASSRSYPGENYGYTF.

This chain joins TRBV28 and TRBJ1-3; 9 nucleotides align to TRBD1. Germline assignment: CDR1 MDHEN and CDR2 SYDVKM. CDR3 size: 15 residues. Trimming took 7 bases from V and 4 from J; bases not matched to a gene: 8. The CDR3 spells CASTAGTGSGNTIYF. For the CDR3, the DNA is TGTGCCAGCACCGCCGGGACAGGGTCAGGAAACACCATATATTTT.

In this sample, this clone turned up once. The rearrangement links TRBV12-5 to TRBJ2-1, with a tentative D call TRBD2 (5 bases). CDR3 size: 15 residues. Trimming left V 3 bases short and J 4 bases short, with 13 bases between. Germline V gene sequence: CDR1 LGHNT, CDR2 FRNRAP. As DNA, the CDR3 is TGTGCTAGTGGTTTTTTGCTAGCCCAATACAATGAGCAGTTCTTC. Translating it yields CASGFLLAQYNEQFF.

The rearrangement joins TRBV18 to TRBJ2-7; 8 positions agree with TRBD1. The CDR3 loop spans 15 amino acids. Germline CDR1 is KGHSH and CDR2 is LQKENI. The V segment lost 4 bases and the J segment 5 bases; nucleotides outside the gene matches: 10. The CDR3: CASSQGTGNSDEQYF. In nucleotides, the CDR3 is TGTGCCAGCTCACAAGGGACAGGTAATAGTGACGAGCAGTACTTC.

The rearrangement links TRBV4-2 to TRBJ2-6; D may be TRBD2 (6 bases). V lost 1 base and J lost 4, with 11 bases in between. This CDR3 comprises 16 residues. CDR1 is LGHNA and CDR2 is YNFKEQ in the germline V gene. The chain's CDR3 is CASSQAGVTGANVLTF. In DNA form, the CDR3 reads TGTGCCAGCAGCCAAGCGGGGGTGACCGGGGCCAACGTCCTGACTTTC.

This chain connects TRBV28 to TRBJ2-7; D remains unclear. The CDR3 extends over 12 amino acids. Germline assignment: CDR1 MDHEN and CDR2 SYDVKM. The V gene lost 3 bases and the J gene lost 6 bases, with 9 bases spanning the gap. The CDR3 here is CASSFQSSEQYF. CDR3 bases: TGTGCCAGCAGTTTCCAGTCGTCCGAGCAGTACTTC.

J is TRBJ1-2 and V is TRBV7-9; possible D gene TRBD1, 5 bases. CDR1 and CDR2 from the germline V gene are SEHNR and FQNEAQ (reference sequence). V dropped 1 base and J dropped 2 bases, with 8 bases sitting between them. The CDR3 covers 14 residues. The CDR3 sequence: CASSLETDNYGYTF. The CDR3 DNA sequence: TGTGCCAGCAGCTTAGAGACAGACAACTATGGCTACACCTTC. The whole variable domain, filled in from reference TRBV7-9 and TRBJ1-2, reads DTGVSQNPRHKITKRGQNVTFRCDPISEHNRLYWYRQTLGQGPEFLTYFQNEAQLEKSRLLSDRFSAERPKGSFSTLEIQRTEQGDSAMYLCASSLETDNYGYTFGSGTRLTVV.

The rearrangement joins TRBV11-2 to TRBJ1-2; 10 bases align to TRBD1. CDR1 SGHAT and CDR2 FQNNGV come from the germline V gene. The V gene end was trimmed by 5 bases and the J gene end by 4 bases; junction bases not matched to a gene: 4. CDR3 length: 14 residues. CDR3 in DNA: TGTGCCAGCAGCCAGACAGGGGGCGTCTATGGCTACACCTTC. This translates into CASSQTGGVYGYTF.

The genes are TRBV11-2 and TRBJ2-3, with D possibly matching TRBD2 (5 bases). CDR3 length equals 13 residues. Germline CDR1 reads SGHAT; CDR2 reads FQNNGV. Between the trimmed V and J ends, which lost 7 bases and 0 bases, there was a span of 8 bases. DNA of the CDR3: TGTGCCAGCAAGCTAGCCAGCACAGATACGCAGTATTTT. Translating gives CASKLASTDTQYF.

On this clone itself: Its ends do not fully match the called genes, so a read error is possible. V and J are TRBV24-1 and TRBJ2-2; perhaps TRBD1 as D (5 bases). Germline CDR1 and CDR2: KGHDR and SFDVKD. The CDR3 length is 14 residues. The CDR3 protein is CATKAGLNAGELFF. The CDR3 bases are TGTGCCACCAAGGCAGGGTTGAACGCCGGGGAGCTGTTTTTT.

This CDR3 is CASSLAQAEFPEKLFF. The CDR3 region has the DNA TGTGCCAGCAGCTTAGCGCAGGCTGAATTCCCCGAAAAACTGTTTTTT. The chain joins TRBV7-6 to TRBJ1-4; unclear D gene. V lost 0 bases and J lost 8, with 16 bases in between. The CDR3 is 16 amino acids. Germline CDR1 and CDR2: SGHVS and FNYEAQ.

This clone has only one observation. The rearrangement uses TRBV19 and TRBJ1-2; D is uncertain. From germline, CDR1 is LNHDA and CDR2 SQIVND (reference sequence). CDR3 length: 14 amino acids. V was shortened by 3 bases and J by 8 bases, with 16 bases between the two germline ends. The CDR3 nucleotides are TGTGCCAGTAGTATCGGTGGAAAGTCAGGCGGCTACACCTTC. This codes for CASSIGGKSGGYTF.

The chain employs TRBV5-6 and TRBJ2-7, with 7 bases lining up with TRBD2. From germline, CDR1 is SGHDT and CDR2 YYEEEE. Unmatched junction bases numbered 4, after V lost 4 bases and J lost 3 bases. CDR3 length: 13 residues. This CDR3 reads CASSRGRNYEQYF. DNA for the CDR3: TGTGCCAGCAGCCGCGGGAGAAACTACGAGCAGTACTTC.

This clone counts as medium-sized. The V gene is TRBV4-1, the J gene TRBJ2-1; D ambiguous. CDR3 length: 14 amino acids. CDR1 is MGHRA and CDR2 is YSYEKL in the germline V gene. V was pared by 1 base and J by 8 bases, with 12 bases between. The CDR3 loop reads CASSQVGSQDEQFF. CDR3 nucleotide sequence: TGCGCCAGCAGCCAAGTCGGCAGCCAGGATGAGCAGTTCTTC.

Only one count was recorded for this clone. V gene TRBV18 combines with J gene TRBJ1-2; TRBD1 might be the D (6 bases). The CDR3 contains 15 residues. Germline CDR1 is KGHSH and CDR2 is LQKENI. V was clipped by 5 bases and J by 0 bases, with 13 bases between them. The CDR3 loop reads CASSTGQSPNYGYTF. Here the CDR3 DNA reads TGTGCCAGCTCAACTGGACAGTCCCCTAACTATGGCTACACCTTC.